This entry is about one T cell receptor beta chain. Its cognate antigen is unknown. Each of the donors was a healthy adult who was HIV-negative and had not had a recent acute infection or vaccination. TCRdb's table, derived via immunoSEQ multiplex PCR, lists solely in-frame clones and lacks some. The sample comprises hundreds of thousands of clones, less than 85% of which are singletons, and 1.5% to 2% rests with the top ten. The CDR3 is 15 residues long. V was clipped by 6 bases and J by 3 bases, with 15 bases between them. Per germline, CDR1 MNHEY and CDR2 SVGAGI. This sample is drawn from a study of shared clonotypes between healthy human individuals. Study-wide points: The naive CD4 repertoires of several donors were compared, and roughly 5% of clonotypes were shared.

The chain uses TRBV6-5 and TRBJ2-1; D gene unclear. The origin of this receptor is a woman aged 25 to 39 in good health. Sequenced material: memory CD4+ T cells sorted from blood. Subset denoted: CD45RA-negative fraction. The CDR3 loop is CASRGMVRGYNEQFF. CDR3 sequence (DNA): TGTGCCAGCAGGGGGATGGTACGTGGCTACAATGAGCAGTTCTTC.